This is a list of T cell receptor beta chains from one sample in a study of T cells in Graves' hyperthyroidism and ophthalmopathy. TCRdb re-called the multiplex PCR reads through MiXCR, storing one row per CDR3 protein. The data hold about 700,000 distinct CDR3 sequences, with 13% to 15% observed a single time. The specimen was blood. The source of these receptors is a woman aged 18-30 years with Graves' hyperthyroidism. CDR3s include the opening cysteine and the closing phenylalanine or tryptophan.

len	j_gene	v_gene	CDR3aa
14	TRBJ2-5	TRBV30	CAWSGTTGGETQYF
14	TRBJ1-1	TRBV6-1	CASSQGQVGTEAFF
14	TRBJ1-4	TRBV4-2	CASSQDGGSEKLFF
14	TRBJ2-7	TRBV4-1	CASSQVTPPGEQYF
14	TRBJ1-4	TRBV6-1	CASSVGTTNEKLFF
14	TRBJ2-7	TRBV4-1	CASRTQGSSYEQYF
15	TRBJ1-1	TRBV7-9	CASSPVGQKNTEAFF
16	TRBJ2-7	TRBV20-1	CSARDVGGGGSYEQYF
17	TRBJ1-1	TRBV15	CATSISPGQGGNTEAFF
13	TRBJ1-1	TRBV28	CASTLPPNTEAFF
15	TRBJ2-7	TRBV9	CASSASGSILHEQYF
14	TRBJ2-3	TRBV12-3/TRBV12-4	CASSFGDATDTQYF
15	TRBJ2-1	TRBV5-6	CASKGLISSGWTRFF
15	TRBJ2-1	TRBV7-3	CASSLSLGTRDEQFF
12	TRBJ2-3	TRBV18	CASSPNGDTQYF
16	TRBJ1-3	TRBV2	CASSVGAGRSGNTIYF
14	TRBJ2-7	TRBV2	CASSETSGINEQYF
15	TRBJ2-1	TRBV7-8	CASSTLAGPRNGQFF
17	TRBJ2-1	TRBV12-3/TRBV12-4	CASTRLAGFSSYNEQFF
14	TRBJ2-7	TRBV18	CASSPEGRLYEQYF
15	TRBJ1-5	TRBV28	CASSLTRDSNQPQHF
13	TRBJ2-7	TRBV7-8	CASTGRAVYEQYF
13	TRBJ1-2	TRBV20-1	CSARTGYSYGYTF
13	TRBJ2-4	TRBV28	CASSEGPKNIQYF
17	TRBJ2-5	TRBV3-1	CASSPELKYPYNRTQYF
14	TRBJ2-7	TRBV29-1	CSVQGNRGSYEQYF
15	TRBJ2-2	TRBV7-2	CASSRYQGDTGELFF
16	TRBJ2-1	TRBV19	CASSTSLSFGGNEQFF
12	TRBJ2-2	TRBV2	CASSEEPGELFF
15	TRBJ2-3	TRBV2	CASRAGGFRTDTQYF
15	TRBJ2-7	TRBV6-9	CANSYDSGHKREQYF
15	TRBJ2-7	TRBV12-5	CASGLVGSGTYEQYF
17	TRBJ1-4	TRBV13	CASSIGQQGSLNEKLFF
15	TRBJ2-7	TRBV18	CASSGQVSLPYEQYF
13	TRBJ1-2	TRBV20-1	CSARWQGRYGYTF
16	TRBJ2-7	TRBV27	CASSYSSGTQSYEQYF